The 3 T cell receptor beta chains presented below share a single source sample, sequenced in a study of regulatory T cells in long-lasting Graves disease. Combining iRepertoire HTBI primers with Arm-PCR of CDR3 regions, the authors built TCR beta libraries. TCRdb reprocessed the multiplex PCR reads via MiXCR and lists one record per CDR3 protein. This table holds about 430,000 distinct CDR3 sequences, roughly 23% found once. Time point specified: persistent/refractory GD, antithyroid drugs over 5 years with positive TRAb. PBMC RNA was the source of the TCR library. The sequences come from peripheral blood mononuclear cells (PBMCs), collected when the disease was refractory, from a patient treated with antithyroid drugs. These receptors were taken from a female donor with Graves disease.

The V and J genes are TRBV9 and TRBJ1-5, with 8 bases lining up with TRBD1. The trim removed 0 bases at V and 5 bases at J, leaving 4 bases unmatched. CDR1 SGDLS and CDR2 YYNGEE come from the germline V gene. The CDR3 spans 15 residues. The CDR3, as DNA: TGTGCCAGCAGCGTAGGGGCAGGGGGCTATCAGCCCCAGCATTTT. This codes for CASSVGAGGYQPQHF.

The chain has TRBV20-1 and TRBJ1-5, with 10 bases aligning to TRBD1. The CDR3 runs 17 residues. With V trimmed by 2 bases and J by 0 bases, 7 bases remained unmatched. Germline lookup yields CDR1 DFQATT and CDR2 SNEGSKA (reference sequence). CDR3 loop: CSARRQGATHSNQPQHF. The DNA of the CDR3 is TGCAGTGCTAGAAGACAGGGGGCAACCCATAGCAATCAGCCCCAGCATTTT.

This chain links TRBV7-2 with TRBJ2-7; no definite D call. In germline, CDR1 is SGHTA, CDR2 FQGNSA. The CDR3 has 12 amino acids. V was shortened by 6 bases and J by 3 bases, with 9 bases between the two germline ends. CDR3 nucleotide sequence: TGTGCCAGCAGTTTGGACCACTACGAGCAGTACTTC. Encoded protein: CASSLDHYEQYF.